This T cell receptor beta chain stems from a study of identical twins. Study conclusions and caveats: Fewer insertions were carried by abundant cord blood beta clonotypes, but none was seen in memory repertoires. Not following the same donors, the study drew its conclusions from cross-sectional statistical analysis.

This CDR3 has 17 residues. In germline, CDR1 is SEHNR, CDR2 FQNEAQ (reference sequence). V was pared by 3 bases and J by 2 bases, with 11 bases of the junction left unmatched. cDNA carried unique molecular identifiers, and a universal primer site was added by template switching. Using its own MiXCR run on the 5' RACE reads, TCRdb lists one record per CDR3 protein. The sample lists approximately 1.8 million distinct CDR3 sequences, about 30% occurring once. Notes on this clonotype: Its cognate antigen is unknown.

Donors were all healthy Caucasians. The sequence was obtained from a newborn girl in good health. The V and J genes are TRBV7-9 and TRBJ1-2; 8 bases are shared with TRBD1. Sequencing was done on a sample of cord blood. The CDR3 bases are TGTGCCAGCAGCTTCAGCCGAGGGCAGGGGGCGAACTATGGCTACACCTTC. This translates into CASSFSRGQGANYGYTF.